The present entry profiles one T cell receptor (beta chain) with its context. The V gene lost 5 bases and the J gene lost 5 bases, with 13 bases spanning the gap. Looked up from germline, CDR1 is SGHTA and CDR2 is FQGTGA. This CDR3 has 14 amino acids. Clones were sequenced by immunoSEQ multiplex PCR, and TCRdb holds only the in-frame ones, with some missing. The profile shows more than 75,000 clones, roughly 96% of them singletons. These data are taken from a study of siplizumab effects on memory and regulatory T cells. Sequences were obtained from naive CD4+ T cells sorted from blood. The source is a human donor in good health. The genes are TRBV7-3 and TRBJ2-1, with D maybe TRBD1 (5 bases). The CDR3 DNA follows: TGTGCCAGCAGCCCATCGGACAAGAACAATGAGCAGTTCTTC. This sequence encodes CASSPSDKNNEQFF.